What follows describes a single TCR beta chain. No antigen is known for it. This record belongs to a study of OX40 agonist ivuxolimab in advanced cancers. In the study overall: Three patients, one with hepatocellular carcinoma and two with cutaneous melanoma, achieved partial responses.

Sequenced by immunoSEQ multiplex PCR; TCRdb stores in-frame clones only, minus some. The profile shows around 60,000 clones, 85% to 90% of them singletons. Points from the study as a whole: Antigens targeted by the expanded peripheral T cells were not determined.

The V end lost 6 bases, the J end lost 1 base, and 18 bases lay between the germline ends. Per the germline V gene, CDR1 is LNHDA and CDR2 is SQIVND (reference sequence). The CDR3 extends over 16 amino acids. The rearrangement joins TRBV19 to TRBJ1-2; the D gene is possibly TRBD1 (5 bases). The receptor comes from an adult with an advanced solid tumor such as melanoma, head and neck, liver or kidney cancer. The sequences come from CD4+ or CD8+ T cells sorted from blood, collected in a trial of the OX40 agonist ivuxolimab. The CDR3 region is CASRSIRDSFNYGYTF. For the CDR3, the DNA is TGTGCCAGTAGAAGTATCCGGGACTCGTTTAACTATGGCTACACCTTC.